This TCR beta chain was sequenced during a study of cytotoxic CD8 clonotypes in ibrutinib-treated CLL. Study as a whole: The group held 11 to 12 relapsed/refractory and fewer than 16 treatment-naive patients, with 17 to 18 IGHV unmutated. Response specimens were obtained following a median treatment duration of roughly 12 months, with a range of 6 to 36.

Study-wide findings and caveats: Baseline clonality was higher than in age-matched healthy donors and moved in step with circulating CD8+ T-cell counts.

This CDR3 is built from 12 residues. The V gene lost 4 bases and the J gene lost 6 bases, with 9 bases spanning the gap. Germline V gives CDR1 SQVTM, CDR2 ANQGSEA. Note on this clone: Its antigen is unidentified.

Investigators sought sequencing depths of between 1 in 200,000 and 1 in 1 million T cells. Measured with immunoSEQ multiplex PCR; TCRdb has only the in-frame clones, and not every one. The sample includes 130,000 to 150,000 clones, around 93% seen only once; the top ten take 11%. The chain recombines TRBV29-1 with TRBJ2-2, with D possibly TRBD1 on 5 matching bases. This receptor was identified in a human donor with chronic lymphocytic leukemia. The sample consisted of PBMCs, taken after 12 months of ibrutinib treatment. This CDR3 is CSVGDSAGELFF. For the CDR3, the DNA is TGCAGCGTTGGAGACAGTGCCGGGGAGCTGTTTTTT.